A single sample gave rise to the 3 T cell receptor beta chains below, sequenced in a study of cytomegalovirus exposure and HLA in healthy donors. Clones were read by immunoSEQ multiplex PCR, and TCRdb kept only the in-frame ones, dropping some. This table has some 250,000 clones, around 87% appearing once. The sequenced sample consisted of PBMCs. All receptors derive from a woman between 18 and 30 years old in good health and CMV-seronegative.

The rearrangement links TRBV10-3 to TRBJ1-1; tentative D call: TRBD1 (6 bases). Per the germline V gene, CDR1 is ENHRY and CDR2 is SYGVKD. The CDR3 length is 15 residues. Deletions cut 1 base from V and 2 bases from J, with 11 bases between. The chain's CDR3 is CAISEFGGRNTEAFF. The CDR3 DNA sequence: TGTGCCATCAGTGAGTTCGGGGGGCGCAACACTGAAGCTTTCTTT.

This sequence joins TRBV7-2 and TRBJ1-5, with D possibly TRBD1 on 5 matching bases. The CDR3 length is 14 residues. V lost 1 base and J lost 5, with 9 bases in between. CDR1 and CDR2 (germline): SGHTA, FQGNSA. In DNA form, the CDR3 reads TGTGCCAGCAGCTTAGGGCAGGGTTATCAGCCCCAGCATTTT. This encodes CASSLGQGYQPQHF.

The chain employs TRBV6-1 and TRBJ1-6; 9 bases are shared with TRBD1. Germline lookup yields CDR1 MNHNS and CDR2 SASEGT. This CDR3 has 14 residues. V dropped 6 bases and J dropped 8; count of bases not matched to a gene: 5. This chain's CDR3 is CASSYDRGDSPLHF. The DNA of the CDR3 is TGTGCCAGCAGCTATGACAGGGGGGATTCACCCCTCCACTTT.